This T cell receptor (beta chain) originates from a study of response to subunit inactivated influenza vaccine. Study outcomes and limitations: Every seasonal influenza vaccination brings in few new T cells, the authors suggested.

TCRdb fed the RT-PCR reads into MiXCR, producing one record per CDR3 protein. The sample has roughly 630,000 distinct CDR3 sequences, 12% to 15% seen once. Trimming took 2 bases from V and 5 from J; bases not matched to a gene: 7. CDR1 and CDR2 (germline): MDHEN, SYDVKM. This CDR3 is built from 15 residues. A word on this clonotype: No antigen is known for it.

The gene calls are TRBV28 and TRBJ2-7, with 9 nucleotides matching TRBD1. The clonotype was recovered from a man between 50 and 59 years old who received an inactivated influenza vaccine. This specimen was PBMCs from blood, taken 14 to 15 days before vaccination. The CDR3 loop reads CASSLIRGTGNEQYF. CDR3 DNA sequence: TGTGCCAGCAGTTTAATTCGGGGGACAGGGAACGAGCAGTACTTC.